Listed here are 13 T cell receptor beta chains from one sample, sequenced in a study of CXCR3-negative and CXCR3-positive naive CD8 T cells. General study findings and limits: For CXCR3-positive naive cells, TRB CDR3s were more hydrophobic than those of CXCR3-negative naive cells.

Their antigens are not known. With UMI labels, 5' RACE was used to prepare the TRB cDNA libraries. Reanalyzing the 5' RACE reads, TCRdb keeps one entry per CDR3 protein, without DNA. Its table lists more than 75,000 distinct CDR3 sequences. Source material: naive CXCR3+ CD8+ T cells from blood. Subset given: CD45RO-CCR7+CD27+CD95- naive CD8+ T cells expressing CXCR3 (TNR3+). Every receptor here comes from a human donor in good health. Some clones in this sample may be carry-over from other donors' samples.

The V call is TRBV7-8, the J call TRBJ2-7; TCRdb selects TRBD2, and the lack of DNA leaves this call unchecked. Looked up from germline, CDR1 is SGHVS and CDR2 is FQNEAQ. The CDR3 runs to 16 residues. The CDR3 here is CASSSNSLAAQYEQYF.

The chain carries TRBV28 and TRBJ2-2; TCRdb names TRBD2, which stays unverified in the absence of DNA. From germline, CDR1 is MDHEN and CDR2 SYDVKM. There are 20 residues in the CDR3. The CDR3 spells CASSPEGLAELFFRTGELFF.

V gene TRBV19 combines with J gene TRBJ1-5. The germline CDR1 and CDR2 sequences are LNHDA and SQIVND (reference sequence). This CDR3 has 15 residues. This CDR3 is CASSIQSPRDQPQHF.

The CDR3 here is CASSDGRGLAHRSSYNEQFF. The J gene is TRBJ2-1, the V gene TRBV10-1; the D gene TCRdb calls, TRBD1, cannot be checked with no DNA. The germline V gene encodes CDR1 WNHNN and CDR2 SYGVQD (reference sequence). This CDR3 region has 20 residues.

CDR3 sequence reads: CAISEPPGQSAEQYF. The chain joins TRBV10-3 to TRBJ2-7; TCRdb's D gene call, TRBD1, goes unchecked for lack of DNA. CDR3 size: 15 residues. Germline loops: CDR1 ENHRY, CDR2 SYGVKD.

This CDR3 reads CASSLYQETQYF. The chain uses TRBV5-5 and TRBJ2-5. The CDR3 runs 12 residues. CDR1 SGHKS and CDR2 YYEKEE come from the germline V gene (reference sequence). The full variable domain, its missing parts supplied by reference TRBV5-5 and TRBJ2-5, is DAGVTQSPTHLIKTRGQQVTLRCSPISGHKSVSWYQQVLGQGPQFIFQYYEKEERGRGNFPDRFSARQFPNYSSELNVNALLLGDSALYLCASSLYQETQYFGPGTRLLVL.

The CDR3 region is CASSPGRRFYEQYF. V and J are TRBV28 and TRBJ2-7; TCRdb names TRBD1, which stays unverified in the absence of DNA. This CDR3 region has 14 residues. From germline, CDR1 is MDHEN and CDR2 SYDVKM.

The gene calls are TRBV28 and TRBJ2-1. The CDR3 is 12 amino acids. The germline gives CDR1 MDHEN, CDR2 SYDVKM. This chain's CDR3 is CASSFVQNEQFF.

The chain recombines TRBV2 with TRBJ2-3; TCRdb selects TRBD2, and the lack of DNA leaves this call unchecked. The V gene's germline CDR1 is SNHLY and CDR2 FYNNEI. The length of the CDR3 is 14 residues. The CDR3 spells CASSGLEWPDTQYF. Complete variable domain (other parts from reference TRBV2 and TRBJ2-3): EPEVTQTPSHQVTQMGQEVILRCVPISNHLYFYWYRQILGQKVEFLVSFYNNEISEKSEIFDDQFSVERPDGSNFTLKIRSTKLEDSAMYFCASSGLEWPDTQYFGPGTRLTVL.

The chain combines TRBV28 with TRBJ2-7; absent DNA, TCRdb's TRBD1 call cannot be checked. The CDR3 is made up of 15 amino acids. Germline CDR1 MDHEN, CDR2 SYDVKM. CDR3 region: CASSTRRESTYEQCF.

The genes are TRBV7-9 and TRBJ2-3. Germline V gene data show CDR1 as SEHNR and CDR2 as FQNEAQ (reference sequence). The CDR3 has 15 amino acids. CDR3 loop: CASSLGVASTDTQYF.

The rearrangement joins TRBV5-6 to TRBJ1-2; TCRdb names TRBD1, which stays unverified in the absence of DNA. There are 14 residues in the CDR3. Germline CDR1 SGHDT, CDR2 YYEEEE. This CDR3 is CASSTPQAAYGYTF.

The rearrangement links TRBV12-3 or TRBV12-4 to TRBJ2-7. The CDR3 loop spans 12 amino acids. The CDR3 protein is CASSLSRSEQYF.